Presented here are 15 T cell receptor beta chains from one specimen sequenced in a study of shared clonotypes between healthy human individuals. Libraries were prepared by immunoSEQ multiplex PCR; TCRdb keeps only in-frame clonotypes and omits some of them. This table holds hundreds of thousands of clones, 90% to 97% found once. The sequenced sample was naive CD4+ T cells sorted from blood. Subset defined: CD45RA+ positively selected. The receptors were gathered from a woman aged 25 to 39 in good health.

In this sample, this clone turned up once. This sequence joins TRBV19 and TRBJ2-7; 9 bases align to TRBD1. Germline CDR1 LNHDA, CDR2 SQIVND (reference sequence). The CDR3 runs 16 residues. After removal of 4 bases from V and 3 bases from J, the junction contained 10 bases not matched to a gene. The CDR3 loop reads CASSSVGGQGIYEQYF. The DNA of the CDR3 is TGTGCCAGTAGTAGCGTCGGGGGACAGGGAATCTACGAGCAGTACTTC.

This clone was detected once. The chain links TRBV9 to TRBJ2-5; possibly TRBD2 for D (6 bases). Trimming shortened V by 0 bases and J by 4 bases, and 13 bases separated the two germline ends. CDR3 length equals 15 residues. Germline loops: CDR1 SGDLS, CDR2 YYNGEE. This CDR3 reads CASSVVGGSGETQYF. DNA for the CDR3: TGTGCCAGCAGCGTAGTTGGGGGGTCCGGAGAGACCCAGTACTTC. Complete variable domain (other parts from reference TRBV9 and TRBJ2-5): DSGVTQTPKHLITATGQRVTLRCSPRSGDLSVYWYQQSLDQGLQFLIQYYNGEERAKGNILERFSAQQFPDLHSELNLSSLELGDSALYFCASSVVGGSGETQYFGPGTRLLVL.

CDR3 sequence (DNA): TGTGCCAGCACCGGGCTAGTGAGCTACAATGAGCAGTTCTTC. This codes for CASTGLVSYNEQFF. This chain connects TRBV28 to TRBJ2-1; D ambiguous. V was clipped by 7 bases and J by 3 bases, with 13 bases between them. In germline, CDR1 is MDHEN, CDR2 SYDVKM. There are 14 residues in the CDR3.

V is TRBV6-5 and J is TRBJ1-1; D is ambiguous. V was pared by 2 bases and J by 3 bases, with 10 bases between. This CDR3 spans 14 amino acids. Germline lookup yields CDR1 MNHEY and CDR2 SVGAGI. This chain's CDR3 is CASSYHQYDTEAFF. The DNA of the CDR3 is TGTGCCAGCAGTTACCACCAATACGACACTGAAGCTTTCTTT.

The rearrangement joins TRBV18 to TRBJ2-7; 8 nucleotides match TRBD1. Germline CDR1 reads KGHSH; CDR2 reads LQKENI. V trimming: 6 bases; J trimming: 3 bases; junction bases outside the gene matches: 4. The length of the CDR3 is 13 residues. The CDR3 nucleotides are TGTGCCAGCTCGGGCGGACAGGGCTACGAGCAGTACTTC. Its translation: CASSGGQGYEQYF.

The V and J genes are TRBV10-3 and TRBJ1-1; D is possibly TRBD1 (5 bases). Germline values: CDR1 ENHRY, CDR2 SYGVKD. This CDR3 contains 14 residues. V was trimmed by 4 bases and J by 3 bases, leaving 12 bases between them. CDR3 residues: CAISVLGADTEAFF. The CDR3 nucleotides read TGTGCCATCAGTGTTTTAGGGGCGGACACTGAAGCTTTCTTT.

The chain joins TRBV25-1 to TRBJ2-5; 11 positions agree with TRBD2. The J call may be mistaken, given a closer DNA end match to TRBJ2-7. The CDR3 totals 15 residues. Germline V gene data show CDR1 as MGHDK and CDR2 as SYGVNS. The CDR3, as DNA: TGTGCCAGCAGTGAAATCGGACTAGCGGGCTACGAGCAGTACTTC. It specifies CASSEIGLAGYEQYF.

The gene calls are TRBV25-1 and TRBJ2-5; TRBD2 aligns across 7 bases. Germline V gives CDR1 MGHDK, CDR2 SYGVNS. The V gene end was trimmed by 0 bases and the J gene end by 7 bases; junction bases not matched to a gene: 2. The CDR3 loop spans 13 amino acids. The CDR3 loop is CASSEYLAGTQYF. The CDR3 nucleotides read TGTGCCAGCAGTGAATACTTAGCGGGGACCCAGTACTTC. The full variable domain, in which reference TRBV25-1 and TRBJ2-5 provide the parts outside the CDR3, is EADIYQTPRYLVIGTGKKITLECSQTMGHDKMYWYQQDPGMELHLIHYSYGVNSTEKGDLSSESTVSRIRTEHFPLTLESARPSHTSQYLCASSEYLAGTQYFGPGTRLLVL.

J is TRBJ2-5 and V is TRBV28; a possible D gene is TRBD1 (6 bases). The DNA end favors TRBJ2-7, so the J call may be wrong. The CDR3 is 16 residues long. Germline V gives CDR1 MDHEN, CDR2 SYDVKM. CDR3: CASSPIGTPGTYEQYF. Here the CDR3 DNA reads TGTGCCAGCAGTCCAATCGGGACACCGGGGACCTACGAGCAGTACTTC.

This chain uses TRBV29-1 with TRBJ2-1; D ambiguous. The CDR3 spans 13 residues. The ends were cut back, 8 bases at V and 4 bases at J, with 15 bases in the middle. CDR1 is SQVTM, CDR2 ANQGSEA, per germline. CDR3 sequence: CSPSGARYNEQFF. For the CDR3, the DNA is TGCAGCCCTTCAGGAGCAAGGTACAATGAGCAGTTCTTC.

J is TRBJ2-1 and V is TRBV5-1; possible D gene TRBD2, 5 bases. Trimming took 2 bases from V and 5 from J, leaving 8 bases between them. CDR1 is SGHRS and CDR2 is YFSETQ in the germline V gene. The CDR3 loop spans 13 amino acids. CDR3 nucleotides: TGCGCCAGCAGCTTATTGGAGGACAATGAGCAGTTCTTC. It encodes CASSLLEDNEQFF.

This clone showed up just once. The CDR3: CASSLGGPTGELFF. The CDR3 DNA sequence: TGTGCCAGCAGCTTAGGGGGGCCCACCGGGGAGCTGTTTTTT. This chain joins TRBV7-3 and TRBJ2-2; tentatively, D is TRBD1 or TRBD2 (6 bases each). CDR3 length: 14 residues. V was pared by 2 bases and J by 4 bases, with 8 bases between. The germline CDR1 and CDR2 sequences are SGHTA and FQGTGA. Variable domain in full (rest from reference TRBV7-3 and TRBJ2-2): GAGVSQTPSNKVTEKGKYVELRCDPISGHTALYWYRQSLGQGPEFLIYFQGTGAADDSGLPNDRFFAVRPEGSVSTLKIQRTERGDSAVYLCASSLGGPTGELFFGEGSRLTVL.

This chain joins TRBV28 and TRBJ2-1; D is undetermined. The length of the CDR3 is 12 residues. Trimming left V 6 bases short and J 5 bases short, with 8 bases between. Germline CDR1 reads MDHEN; CDR2 reads SYDVKM. Here the CDR3 reads CASRVMDNEQFF. CDR3 DNA: TGTGCCAGCAGAGTAATGGACAATGAGCAGTTCTTC.

The chain is built from TRBV28 and TRBJ1-6, with D unresolved. The CDR3 runs 15 residues. The V end lost 8 bases, the J end lost 10 bases, and 21 bases lay between the germline ends. CDR1 and CDR2 from the germline V gene are MDHEN and SYDVKM. The CDR3 spells CASSVHSDLGSPLHF. The CDR3 coding sequence is TGTGCCAGCTCAGTTCACTCCGACTTAGGGTCACCCCTCCACTTT. Filled out from reference TRBV28 and TRBJ1-6, the complete variable domain reads DVKVTQSSRYLVKRTGEKVFLECVQDMDHENMFWYRQDPGLGLRLIYFSYDVKMKEKGDIPEGYSVSREKKERFSLILESASTNQTSMYLCASSVHSDLGSPLHFGNGTRLTVT.

The chain employs TRBV5-6 and TRBJ1-5; D gene ambiguous. This CDR3 is built from 13 residues. Between the trimmed V and J ends, which lost 4 bases and 0 bases, there was a span of 5 bases. CDR1 and CDR2 (germline): SGHDT, YYEEEE. For the CDR3, the DNA is TGTGCCAGCAGCCAATATAGCAATCAGCCCCAGCATTTT. Its protein product is CASSQYSNQPQHF.